These 6 T cell receptor beta chains originate from one sample sequenced in a study of cytomegalovirus exposure and HLA in healthy donors. It was with 60 Vbeta and 13 Jbeta primers that the PCR ran. Using immunoSEQ multiplex PCR, the repertoire was profiled, and TCRdb retains in-frame clones only, with some absent. This repertoire shows some 120,000 clones, around three quarters found once; its top ten account for about 4.5%. Sequencing was performed on PBMCs. The receptors originated from a man aged 30 to 45 in good health and CMV-seropositive.

The chain joins TRBV2 to TRBJ1-4; TRBD1 matches 9 bases. The CDR3 spans 17 residues. The V gene end was trimmed by 9 bases and the J gene end by 8 bases; junction bases not matched to a gene: 19. Per germline, CDR1 SNHLY and CDR2 FYNNEI. The CDR3 DNA reads TGTGCCAGAGGGTCCTTCGAACCGGGACAGGGTGGCGAAAAACTGTTTTTT. Translated: CARGSFEPGQGGEKLFF.

This chain connects TRBV30 to TRBJ1-4; D possibly corresponds to TRBD1 (6 bases). V was shortened by 0 bases and J by 10 bases, with 6 bases between the two germline ends. The CDR3 runs to 11 residues. Germline V gene data show CDR1 as GTSNPN and CDR2 as SVGIG (reference sequence). CDR3 region: CAWSVGGKLFF. As DNA, the CDR3 is TGTGCCTGGAGTGTAGGGGGAAAACTGTTTTTT.

The chain links TRBV9 to TRBJ1-2; 10 nucleotides align to TRBD1. This CDR3 is 18 amino acids long. Germline V CDR1 and CDR2: SGDLS, YYNGEE. J lost 5 bases, V lost 2 bases, and 15 bases had no gene match. The CDR3 sequence: CASSVPPRTGGVFYGYTF. As DNA, the CDR3 is TGTGCCAGCAGCGTGCCACCTCGGACAGGGGGAGTTTTTTATGGCTACACCTTC.

The V and J genes are TRBV6-5 and TRBJ2-7; a possible D gene is TRBD2 (6 bases). Trimming pared 8 bases from V and 0 bases from J, leaving 14 bases between. CDR3 length equals 14 residues. Germline V gene sequence: CDR1 MNHEY, CDR2 SVGAGI. The CDR3: CASSWGVFSYEQYF. The CDR3 DNA follows: TGTGCCAGCTCGTGGGGGGTGTTCTCCTACGAGCAGTACTTC.

The chain carries TRBV6-6 and TRBJ2-7; maybe TRBD2 (6 bases). This CDR3 contains 12 residues. Trimming removed 6 bases at V and 6 bases at J, with 12 bases between. The V gene's germline CDR1 is MNHNY and CDR2 SVGAGI (reference sequence). For the CDR3, the DNA is TGTGCCAGCAGACGAACTAGCTCCGAGCAGTACTTC. This codes for CASRRTSSEQYF.

This chain uses TRBV11-3 with TRBJ2-5; D might be TRBD1 (5 bases). The DNA matches TRBJ2-7 better at its end, which makes the J call doubtful. Germline V CDR1 and CDR2: SGHNT, YENEEA. This CDR3 region has 13 residues. In nucleotides, the CDR3 is TGTGCCAGCAGCTTCCAGGGCTCCTACGAGCAGTACTTC. Its translation: CASSFQGSYEQYF.